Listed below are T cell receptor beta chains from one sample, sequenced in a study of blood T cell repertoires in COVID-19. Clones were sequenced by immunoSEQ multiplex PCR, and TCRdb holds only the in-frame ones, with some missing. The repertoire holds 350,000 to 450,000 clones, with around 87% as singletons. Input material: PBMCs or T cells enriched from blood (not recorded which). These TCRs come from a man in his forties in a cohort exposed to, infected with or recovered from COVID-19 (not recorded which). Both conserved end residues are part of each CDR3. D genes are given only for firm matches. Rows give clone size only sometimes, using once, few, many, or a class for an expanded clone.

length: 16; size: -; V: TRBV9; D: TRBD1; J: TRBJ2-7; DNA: TGTGCCAGCAGCCCCCAAGGCCGGGACAGAGGGTACGAGCAGTACTTC; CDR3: CASSPQGRDRGYEQYF
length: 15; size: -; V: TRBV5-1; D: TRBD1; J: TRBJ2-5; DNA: TGCGCCAGCAGTCAACAAACGACAGGGCGAGAGACCCAGTACTTC; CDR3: CASSQQTTGRETQYF
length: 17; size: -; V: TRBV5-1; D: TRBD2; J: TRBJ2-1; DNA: TGCGCCAGCAGCCCTCGGACTAGCGGGAACTCCTACAATGAGCAGTTCTTC; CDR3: CASSPRTSGNSYNEQFF
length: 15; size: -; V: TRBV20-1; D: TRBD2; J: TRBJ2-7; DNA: TGCAGTGCTAGTGGACTCCGGCGGGGGAGGGACGAGCAGTACTTC; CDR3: CSASGLRRGRDEQYF
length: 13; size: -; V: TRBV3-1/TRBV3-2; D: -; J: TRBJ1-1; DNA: TGTGCCAGCAGCCAAGACGTGAACACTGAAGCTTTCTTT; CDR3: CASSQDVNTEAFF
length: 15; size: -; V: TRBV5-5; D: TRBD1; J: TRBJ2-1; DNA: TGTGCCAGCAGCTCCGACAGGGGCAAAGGGGATGAGCAGTTCTTC; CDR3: CASSSDRGKGDEQFF
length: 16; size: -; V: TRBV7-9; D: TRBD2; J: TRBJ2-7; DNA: TGTGCCAGCAGCATTGCCGGGACTAGCGGGAGAGCCGAGCAGTACTTC; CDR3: CASSIAGTSGRAEQYF
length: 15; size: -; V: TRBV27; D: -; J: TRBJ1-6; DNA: TGTGCCAGCAGTTTGAGGGCCTCCTATAATTCACCCCTCCACTTT; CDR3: CASSLRASYNSPLHF
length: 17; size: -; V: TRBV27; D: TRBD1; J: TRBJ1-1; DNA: TGTGCCAGCAGTTTCTACAGGGGGCGCGGAATTCTTACTGAAGCTTTCTTT; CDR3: CASSFYRGRGILTEAFF
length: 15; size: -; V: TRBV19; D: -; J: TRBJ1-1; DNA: TGTGCCAGTAGTCTCAGAACGGGGTTGCACACTGAAGCTTTCTTT; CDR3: CASSLRTGLHTEAFF
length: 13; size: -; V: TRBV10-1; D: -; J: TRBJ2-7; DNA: TGCGCCAGCAGTGCCTCCCTCTCCTACGAGCAGTACTTC; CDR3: CASSASLSYEQYF
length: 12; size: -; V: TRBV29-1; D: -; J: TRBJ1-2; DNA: TGCAGCGTTGAAGATCCAGGGGTCGGCTACACCTTC; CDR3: CSVEDPGVGYTF
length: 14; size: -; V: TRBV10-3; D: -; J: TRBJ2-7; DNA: TGTGCCATCAGTGACGGCAGGGAATCCTACGAGCAGTACTTC; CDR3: CAISDGRESYEQYF
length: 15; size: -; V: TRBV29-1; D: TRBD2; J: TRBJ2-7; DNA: TGCAGCGTTGCAGGGACTAGCGGGAATCTTCGCGAGCAGTACTTC; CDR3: CSVAGTSGNLREQYF
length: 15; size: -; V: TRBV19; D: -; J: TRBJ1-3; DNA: TGTGCCAGTAGTATGCAACAGGTGAATGGAGACACCATATATTTT; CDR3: CASSMQQVNGDTIYF
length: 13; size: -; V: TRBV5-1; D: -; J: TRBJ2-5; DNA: TGCGCCAGCAGCAGGCAGGGTACGGAGACCCAGTACTTC; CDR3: CASSRQGTETQYF
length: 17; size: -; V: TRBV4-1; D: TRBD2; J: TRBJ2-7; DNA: TGCGCCAGCAGCCGTGCCCTTGAAGCGGGAGACGCCTACGAGCAGTACTTC; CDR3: CASSRALEAGDAYEQYF
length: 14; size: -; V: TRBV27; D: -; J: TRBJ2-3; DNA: TGTGCCAGCAGAGGGCGCGGAGGGCCAGATACGCAGTATTTT; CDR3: CASRGRGGPDTQYF
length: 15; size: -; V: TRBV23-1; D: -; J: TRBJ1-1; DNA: TGCGCCAGCAGTCTACAGAGTCGAAGTTGCACTGAAGCTTTCTTT; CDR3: CASSLQSRSCTEAFF
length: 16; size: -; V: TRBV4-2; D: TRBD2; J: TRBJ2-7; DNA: TGTGCCAGCAGCCAAGATGCCCTAGCGGGAGGGCGCGAGCAGTACTTC; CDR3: CASSQDALAGGREQYF
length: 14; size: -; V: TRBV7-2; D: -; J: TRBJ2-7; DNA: TGTGCCAGCAGCTTAGATCCAGGGTATTACGAGCAGTACTTC; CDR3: CASSLDPGYYEQYF
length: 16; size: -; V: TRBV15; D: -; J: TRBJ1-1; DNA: TGTGCCACCAGCAGAGATCAGGGCAGGGGGAACACTGAAGCTTTCTTT; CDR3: CATSRDQGRGNTEAFF
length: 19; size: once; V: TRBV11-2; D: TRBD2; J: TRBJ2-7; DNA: TGTGCCAGCAGCTTAGAGTTCGGCGGGAGGTATGGTAGCTCCTACGAGCAGTACTTC; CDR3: CASSLEFGGRYGSSYEQYF
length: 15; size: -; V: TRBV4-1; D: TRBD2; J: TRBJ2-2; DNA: TGCGCCAGCAGCCAAGCCCTTAGCGGGATCGGGGAGCTGTTTTTT; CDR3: CASSQALSGIGELFF
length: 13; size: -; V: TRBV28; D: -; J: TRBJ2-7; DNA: TGTGCCAGCGAAAAAACAGGGTCCTACGAGCAGTACTTC; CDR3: CASEKTGSYEQYF
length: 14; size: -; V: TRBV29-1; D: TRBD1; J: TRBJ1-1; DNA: TGCAGCGTCCGGACAGGGGGCTATATTACTGAAGCTTTCTTT; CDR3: CSVRTGGYITEAFF
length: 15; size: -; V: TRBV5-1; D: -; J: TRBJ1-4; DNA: TGCGCCAGCAGCAATACAGGCGGCCTTAATGAAAAACTGTTTTTT; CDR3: CASSNTGGLNEKLFF
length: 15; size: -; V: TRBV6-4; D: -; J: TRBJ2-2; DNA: TGTGCCAGCAGACCACAGGGAACCAACACCGGGGAGCTGTTTTTT; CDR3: CASRPQGTNTGELFF
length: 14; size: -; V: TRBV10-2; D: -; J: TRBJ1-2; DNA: TGCGCCAGCAGTGTACAGGAATCTAACTATGGCTACACCTTC; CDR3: CASSVQESNYGYTF
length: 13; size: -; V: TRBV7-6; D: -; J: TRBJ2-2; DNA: TGTGCCAGCAGCTCTTCAGGCACCGGGGAGCTGTTTTTT; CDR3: CASSSSGTGELFF
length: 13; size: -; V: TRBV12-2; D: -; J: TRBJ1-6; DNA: TGTGCAAGTCGCTTAACAGGGGACACACCCCTCCACTTT; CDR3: CASRLTGDTPLHF
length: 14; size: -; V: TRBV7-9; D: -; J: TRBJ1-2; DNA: TGTGCCAGCAGCGAGTTTCGGGGGGTTCTTAGCTACACCTTC; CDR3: CASSEFRGVLSYTF
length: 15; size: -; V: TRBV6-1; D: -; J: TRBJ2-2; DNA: TGTGCCAGCAGTGAACGTAGGGGGAGCACCGGGGAGCTGTTTTTT; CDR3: CASSERRGSTGELFF
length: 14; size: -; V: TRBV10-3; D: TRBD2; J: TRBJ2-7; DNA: TGTGCCATCACTCAGACTAGCGAGACACTCGAGCAGTACTTC; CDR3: CAITQTSETLEQYF
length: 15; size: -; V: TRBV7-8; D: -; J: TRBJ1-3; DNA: TGTGCCAGCAGTTTTCAGGGGCTCTCTGGAAACACCATATATTTT; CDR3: CASSFQGLSGNTIYF
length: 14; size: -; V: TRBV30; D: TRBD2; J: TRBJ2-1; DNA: TGTGCCTGGAGTGTTGGACTAGCCCCGAATGAGCAGTTCTTC; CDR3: CAWSVGLAPNEQFF
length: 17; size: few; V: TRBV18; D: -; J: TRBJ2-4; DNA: TGTGCCAGCTCACCATACCATGGAGGGGTAACCAAAAACATTCAGTACTTC; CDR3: CASSPYHGGVTKNIQYF
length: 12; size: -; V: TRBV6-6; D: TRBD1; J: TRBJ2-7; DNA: TGTGCCACGGGACAGGGGGCGGGAGAGCAGTACTTC; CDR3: CATGQGAGEQYF
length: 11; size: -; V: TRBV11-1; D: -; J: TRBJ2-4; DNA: TGTGCCAGCAGGTCAGGGTTGATTCAGTACTTC; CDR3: CASRSGLIQYF
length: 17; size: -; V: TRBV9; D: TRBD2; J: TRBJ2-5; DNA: TGTGCCAGCAGCGCGGAGGGGTGGGGAGGGAAACAAGAGACCCAGTACTTC; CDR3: CASSAEGWGGKQETQYF
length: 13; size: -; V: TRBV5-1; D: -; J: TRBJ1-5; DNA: TGCGCCAGCAGCTTAGCAGGGAATCAGCCCCAGCATTTT; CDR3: CASSLAGNQPQHF
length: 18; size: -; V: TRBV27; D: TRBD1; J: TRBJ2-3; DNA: TGTGCCAGCAGTTTAGAGGACAGGAAGGAATCTAGCACAGATACGCAGTATTTT; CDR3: CASSLEDRKESSTDTQYF
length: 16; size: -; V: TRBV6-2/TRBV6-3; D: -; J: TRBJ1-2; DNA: TGTGCCAGCAGTTACTCGAAGCGGGAGGGGAGCGATGGCTACACCTTC; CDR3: CASSYSKREGSDGYTF
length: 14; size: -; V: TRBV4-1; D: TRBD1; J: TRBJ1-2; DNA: TGCGCCAGCAGCCAACCCCGGGACAGGGGAGTGAACACCTTC; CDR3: CASSQPRDRGVNTF
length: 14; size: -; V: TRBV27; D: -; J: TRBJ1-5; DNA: TGTGCCAGCAGACGGGATGATAGCAATCAGCCCCAGCATTTT; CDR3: CASRRDDSNQPQHF
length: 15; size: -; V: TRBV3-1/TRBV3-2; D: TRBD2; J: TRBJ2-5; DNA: TGTGCCAGCAGCCCCCGTCTAGCGGGAGAAGCCACCCAGTACTTC; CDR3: CASSPRLAGEATQYF
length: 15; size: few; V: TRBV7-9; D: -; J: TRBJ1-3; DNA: TGTGCCAGCAGCGACTCCTTAGAGGGTAAAAACACCATATATTTT; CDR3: CASSDSLEGKNTIYF
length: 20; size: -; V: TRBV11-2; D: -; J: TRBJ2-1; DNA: TGTGCCAGCAGCTTAGATCGTAGGGGGACTGGCGGGAGTAGTTCCAATGAGCAGTTCTTC; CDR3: CASSLDRRGTGGSSSNEQFF
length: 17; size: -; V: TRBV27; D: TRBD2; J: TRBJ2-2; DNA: TGTGCCAGCAGTTTAGCGGGGGTATATAAGAACACCGGGGAGCTGTTTTTT; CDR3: CASSLAGVYKNTGELFF
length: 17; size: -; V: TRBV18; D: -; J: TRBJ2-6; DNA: TGTGCCAGCTCACCACTTATCAGGGACTCTGGGGCCAACGTCCTGACTTTC; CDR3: CASSPLIRDSGANVLTF
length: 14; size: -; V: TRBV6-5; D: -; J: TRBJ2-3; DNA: TGTGCCAGCAGACTCGGCCTAGAATCAGATACGCAGTATTTT; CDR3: CASRLGLESDTQYF
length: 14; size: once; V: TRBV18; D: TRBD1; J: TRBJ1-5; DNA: TGTGCCAGCTCACCAGGGACAGGGTATCAGCCCCAGCATTTT; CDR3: CASSPGTGYQPQHF
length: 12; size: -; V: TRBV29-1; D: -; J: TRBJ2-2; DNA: TGCAGCGTTGGACAGACCACCGGGGAGCTGTTTTTT; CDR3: CSVGQTTGELFF
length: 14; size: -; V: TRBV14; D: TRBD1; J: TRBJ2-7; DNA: TGTGCCAGCAGCCGGGACAGTCAGGCCTACGAGCAGTACTTC; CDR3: CASSRDSQAYEQYF
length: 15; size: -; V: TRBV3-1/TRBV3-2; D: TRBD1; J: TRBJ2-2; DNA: TGTGCCAGCAGCCGACAGGGCTGGAACACCGGGGAGCTGTTTTTT; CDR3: CASSRQGWNTGELFF